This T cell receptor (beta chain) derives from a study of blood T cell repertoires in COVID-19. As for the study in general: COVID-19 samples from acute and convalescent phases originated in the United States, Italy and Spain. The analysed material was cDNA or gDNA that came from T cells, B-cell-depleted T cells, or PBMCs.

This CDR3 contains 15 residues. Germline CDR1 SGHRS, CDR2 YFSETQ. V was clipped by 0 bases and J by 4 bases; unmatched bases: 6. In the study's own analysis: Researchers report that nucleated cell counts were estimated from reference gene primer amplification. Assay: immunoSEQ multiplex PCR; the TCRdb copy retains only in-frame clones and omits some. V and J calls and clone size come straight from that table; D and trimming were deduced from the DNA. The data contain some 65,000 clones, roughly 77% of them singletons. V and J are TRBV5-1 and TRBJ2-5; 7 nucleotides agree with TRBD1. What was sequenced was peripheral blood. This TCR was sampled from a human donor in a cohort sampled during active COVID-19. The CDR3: CASSLEGAPRETQYF. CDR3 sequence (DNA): TGCGCCAGCAGCTTGGAGGGGGCCCCGCGAGAGACCCAGTACTTC.